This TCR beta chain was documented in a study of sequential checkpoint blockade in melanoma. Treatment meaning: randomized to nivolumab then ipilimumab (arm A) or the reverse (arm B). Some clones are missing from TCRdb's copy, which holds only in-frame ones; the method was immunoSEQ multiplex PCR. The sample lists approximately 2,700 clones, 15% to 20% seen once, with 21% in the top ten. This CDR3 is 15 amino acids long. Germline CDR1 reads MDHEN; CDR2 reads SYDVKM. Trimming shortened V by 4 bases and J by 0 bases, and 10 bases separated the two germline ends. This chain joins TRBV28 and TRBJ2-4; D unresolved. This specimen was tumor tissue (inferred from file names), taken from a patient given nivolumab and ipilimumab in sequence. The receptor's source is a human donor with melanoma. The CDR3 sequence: CASSSATVAKNIQYF. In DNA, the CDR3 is TGTGCCAGCAGTTCGGCGACCGTAGCCAAAAACATTCAGTACTTC.